A single sample gave rise to the 14 T cell receptor beta chains below, sequenced in a study of CD8 T cells in Susac syndrome. Random-hexamer reverse transcription was applied to roughly 0.5 to 1 ug RNA. TCRdb independently ran MiXCR on the immunoSEQ multiplex PCR reads; one entry per CDR3 protein. The table shows around 100,000 distinct CDR3 sequences, with roughly 96% occurring only once. The material sequenced was CD8+ T cells from PBMCs. The receptors were sampled from a human donor with Susac syndrome.

This clonotype was observed once. The gene calls are TRBV11-2 and TRBJ2-2; TRBD2 agrees at 7 bases. The CDR3 loop spans 15 amino acids. Per the germline V gene, CDR1 is SGHAT and CDR2 is FQNNGV. V shed 4 bases, J shed 5 bases, and the junction held 7 bases outside the gene matches. The CDR3 spells CASSSWAGDTGELFF. CDR3 DNA: TGTGCCAGCAGCTCCTGGGCGGGAGATACCGGGGAGCTGTTTTTT.

The CDR3 here is CSASLPSGRDYNEQFF. The CDR3 nucleotides read TGCAGTGCTAGTCTCCCTAGCGGGAGGGATTACAATGAGCAGTTCTTC. This chain links TRBV20-1 with TRBJ2-1; TRBD2 matches 12 bases. The V and J ends lost 3 bases and 4 bases, in that order; junction bases with no gene match: 7. There are 16 residues in the CDR3. The V gene's germline CDR1 is DFQATT and CDR2 SNEGSKA (reference sequence).

The chain uses TRBV18 and TRBJ1-1, with unresolved D. The V end lost 2 bases, the J end lost 1 base, and 5 bases lay between the germline ends. The CDR3 is made up of 13 amino acids. Per the germline V gene, CDR1 is KGHSH and CDR2 is LQKENI. CDR3 region: CASSPNRNTEAFF. The CDR3 DNA is TGTGCCAGCTCACCAAACAGGAACACTGAAGCTTTCTTT.

The chain uses TRBV5-6 and TRBJ2-1; 12 bases agree with TRBD2. The CDR3 is 18 residues long. The germline CDR1 and CDR2 sequences are SGHDT and YYEEEE. V lost 3 bases, J lost 4 bases, and 11 bases stayed unmatched. This CDR3 is CASSSWTSGASAYNEQFF. In DNA form, the CDR3 reads TGTGCCAGCAGCTCCTGGACTAGCGGGGCCTCCGCGTACAATGAGCAGTTCTTC.

The DNA of the CDR3 is TGCAGCGTTATTCTGCGGGACAGTGGAGCTTTCTTT. Its protein product is CSVILRDSGAFF. This chain links TRBV29-1 with TRBJ1-1; TRBD1 matches 7 bases. The J segment lost 10 bases and the V segment lost 5 bases, leaving 10 bases of the junction unmatched. The CDR3 length is 12 residues. CDR1 is SQVTM and CDR2 is ANQGSEA in the germline V gene.

This chain links TRBV12-3 or TRBV12-4 with TRBJ1-2; TRBD1 might be the D (6 bases). Trimming stripped 5 bases from V and 6 bases from J, with 13 bases between. The CDR3 runs 13 residues. For the CDR3, the DNA is TGTGCCAGCAGTGACCAGGGGCTTGATGGCTACACCTTC. Its protein is CASSDQGLDGYTF.

CDR3 amino acids: CASRASGGPTDTQYF. CDR3 nucleotides: TGTGCCAGCAGGGCGTCGGGGGGCCCCACAGATACGCAGTATTTT. This chain links TRBV11-2 with TRBJ2-3; D is possibly TRBD2 (7 bases). The germline V gene encodes CDR1 SGHAT and CDR2 FQNNGV. The CDR3 runs 15 residues. V was pared by 6 bases and J by 2 bases, with 15 bases between.

The J gene is TRBJ2-1, the V gene TRBV7-3; D is unclear. The length of the CDR3 is 15 residues. Germline values: CDR1 SGHTA, CDR2 FQGTGA. The V end lost 5 bases, the J end lost 1 base, and 12 bases lay between the germline ends. This CDR3 reads CASSLQTPSYNEQFF. DNA of the CDR3: TGTGCCAGCAGCCTCCAAACCCCTTCCTACAATGAGCAGTTCTTC.

The chain links TRBV2 to TRBJ2-7; maybe TRBD1 (6 bases). This CDR3 contains 13 residues. CDR1 is SNHLY, CDR2 FYNNEI, per germline. Trimming removed 4 bases from V and 2 bases from J, with 9 bases in between. The CDR3 DNA reads as TGTGCCAGCAGTGGGACAGCCGCCTACGAGCAGTACTTC. It is translated as CASSGTAAYEQYF.

V and J are TRBV6-4 and TRBJ2-1; 7 bases line up with TRBD2. Per germline, CDR1 MRHNA and CDR2 SNTAGT. The J segment lost 0 bases and the V segment lost 6 bases, leaving 5 bases of the junction unmatched. CDR3 length equals 15 residues. In DNA, the CDR3 is TGTGCCAGCAGCGCTATAGCGGGCTCCTACAATGAGCAGTTCTTC. Translating it yields CASSAIAGSYNEQFF.

The chain links TRBV15 to TRBJ1-4; weak D call: TRBD1 (5 bases). The germline V gene encodes CDR1 LNHNV and CDR2 YYDKDF (reference sequence). The CDR3 is made up of 14 amino acids. The ends were cut back, 4 bases at V and 8 bases at J, with 14 bases in the middle. CDR3 sequence: CATSTQGGGEKLFF. CDR3 in DNA: TGTGCCACCAGCACCCAGGGAGGTGGAGAAAAACTGTTTTTT.

The CDR3 nucleotides read TGCAGTGTACAACAGGGGGATCAGCCCCAGCATTTT. Protein: CSVQQGDQPQHF. This chain uses TRBV20-1 with TRBJ1-5, with 8 bases aligning to TRBD1. CDR1 is DFQATT and CDR2 is SNEGSKA in the germline V gene (reference sequence). The CDR3 runs 12 residues. The V segment lost 7 bases and the J segment 5 bases; nucleotides outside the gene matches: 4.

The rearrangement links TRBV6-6 to TRBJ2-3; D remains unclear. CDR3 length: 12 residues. Germline lookup yields CDR1 MNHNY and CDR2 SVGAGI (reference sequence). V was shortened by 2 bases and J by 5 bases, with 5 bases between the two germline ends. As DNA, the CDR3 is TGTGCCAGCAGTTACGAGAGAGATACGCAGTATTTT. The encoded protein is CASSYERDTQYF.

The CDR3 DNA is TGTGCCAGATCCGGGACGTCCGACGAGCAGTACTTC. The encoded protein is CARSGTSDEQYF. This chain links TRBV2 with TRBJ2-7; tentatively, D is TRBD1 or TRBD2 (5 bases each). The germline V gene encodes CDR1 SNHLY and CDR2 FYNNEI. V lost 9 bases and J lost 5, with 14 bases in between. The CDR3 is 12 amino acids.